Each of the 17 T cell receptor beta chains below was sequenced from the same sample in a study of T cells in Graves' hyperthyroidism and ophthalmopathy. What was amplified from RNA transcripts were TCR beta CDR3 regions. TCR CDR3 regions were first amplified by RT-PCR with HTBI primers. One entry per CDR3 protein, called by TCRdb with MiXCR from the multiplex PCR reads. The table lists under 350,000 distinct CDR3 sequences, around 20% of them singletons. Sequencing used blood. The receptors come from a woman in her forties or fifties with Graves' hyperthyroidism.

This clonotype was picked up a small number of times. This chain links TRBV9 with TRBJ1-1; no firm D call. Trimming removed 2 bases at V and 11 bases at J, with 16 bases between. The germline V gene encodes CDR1 SGDLS and CDR2 YYNGEE. The CDR3 is 13 amino acids. The CDR3 region has the DNA TGTGCCAGCAGCGTCGAAGGTGAGGGAGGGGCTTTCTTT. Its translation: CASSVEGEGGAFF.

The sample holds many counts of this clonotype. J is TRBJ2-7 and V is TRBV7-9, with 7 bases that match TRBD1. This CDR3 region has 14 residues. CDR1 and CDR2 (germline): SEHNR, FQNEAQ (reference sequence). Trimming took 5 bases from V and 4 from J; bases not matched to a gene: 8. The CDR3 region is CASSPRDSYYEQYF. Written as DNA, the CDR3 is TGTGCCAGCAGCCCCAGGGACAGCTATTACGAGCAGTACTTC. The full variable domain, completed using reference TRBV7-9 and TRBJ2-7, is DTGVSQNPRHKITKRGQNVTFRCDPISEHNRLYWYRQTLGQGPEFLTYFQNEAQLEKSRLLSDRFSAERPKGSFSTLEIQRTEQGDSAMYLCASSPRDSYYEQYFGPGTRLTVT.

This clonotype was seen many times. The chain couples TRBV2 to TRBJ2-4, with 9 nucleotides matching TRBD1. The germline CDR1 and CDR2 sequences are SNHLY and FYNNEI. The junction had 2 bases not matched to a gene; V was cut back by 2 bases and J by 0 bases. The CDR3 contains 16 residues. CDR3 sequence: CASSERDRVAKNIQYF. The CDR3 DNA sequence: TGTGCCAGCAGTGAAAGGGACAGGGTAGCCAAAAACATTCAGTACTTC.

This clonotype was seen a handful of times. The chain has TRBV11-3 and TRBJ2-1; a weak D match, TRBD2 (7 bases). Germline V gives CDR1 SGHNT, CDR2 YENEEA. V lost 5 bases and J lost 13, with 12 bases in between. CDR3 length: 11 residues. CDR3 in amino acids: CASSRGANQFF. The CDR3 DNA reads TGTGCCAGCAGCCGGGGGGCTAATCAGTTCTTC.

This clonotype was detected ten times or more. The chain links TRBV6-1 to TRBJ1-2; the match to TRBD1 covers 7 bases. Trimming cost V 5 bases and J 8 bases; bases outside gene matches: 8. There are 13 residues in the CDR3. Germline CDR1 and CDR2: MNHNS and SASEGT. The CDR3 DNA reads TGTGCCAGCAGTCGGACGACAGGGAGCGGCTACACCTTC. This codes for CASSRTTGSGYTF.

This clonotype was detected many times. The CDR3 DNA reads TGTGCCAGCAGCTTAAAGGGGGCTGCCTACAATGAGCAGTTCTTC. Its protein is CASSLKGAAYNEQFF. The chain links TRBV7-2 to TRBJ2-1; 7 bases fit TRBD1. Germline assignment: CDR1 SGHTA and CDR2 FQGNSA. This CDR3 contains 15 residues. V lost 2 bases and J lost 2; bases outside the gene matches: 3.

This clonotype was observed many times. The chain uses TRBV10-3 and TRBJ2-5; D is uncertain. V was trimmed by 4 bases and J by 0 bases, leaving 6 bases between them. Germline values: CDR1 ENHRY, CDR2 SYGVKD. This CDR3 contains 13 residues. CDR3 protein: CAISAPYQETQYF. CDR3 sequence (DNA): TGTGCCATCAGTGCCCCGTACCAAGAGACCCAGTACTTC.

This clonotype was picked up a small number of times. The chain employs TRBV6-2 or TRBV6-3 and TRBJ1-5, with a tentative D call TRBD1 (5 bases). Germline CDR1 is MNHEY and CDR2 is SVGEGT. The V end was cut by 5 bases, the J end by 5 bases, with 10 bases between. This CDR3 contains 13 residues. The CDR3 here is CASSGGVDQPQHF. CDR3 DNA sequence: TGTGCCAGCAGTGGGGGGGTGGATCAGCCCCAGCATTTT.

Points on this clonotype: A junction boundary mismatches the germline segment, possibly from a read error. This chain connects TRBV5-1 to TRBJ1-2; D uncertain. Looked up from germline, CDR1 is SGHRS and CDR2 is YFSETQ. CDR3 length equals 15 residues. CDR3 nucleotides: TGTGCCAGCAGCCACGTCTCCCGAGGAGGATATGGCTACACCTTC. As protein: CASSHVSRGGYGYTF.

The CDR3 DNA reads TGTGCCAGTAGCAGTACTAGCGGAAAGCAGTTCTTC. It specifies CASSSTSGKQFF. V usage is TRBV19 and J usage is TRBJ2-1, with TRBD2 matching over 8 bases. The V and J ends lost 6 bases and 11 bases, in that order; junction bases with no gene match: 6. The CDR3 has 12 residues. The germline gives CDR1 LNHDA, CDR2 SQIVND (reference sequence).

This clonotype was counted at least ten times. The chain has TRBV6-1 and TRBJ2-7; D gene ambiguous. This CDR3 comprises 14 residues. Per the germline V gene, CDR1 is MNHNS and CDR2 is SASEGT. V was clipped by 2 bases and J by 6 bases, with 14 bases between them. The CDR3 nucleotides are TGTGCCAGCAGTGAACTCGGTAGCACTGGCGAGCAGTACTTC. It is translated as CASSELGSTGEQYF.

This clonotype was seen repeatedly, ten times or more. This chain joins TRBV20-1 and TRBJ2-5, with 12 bases fitting TRBD2. J gave up 1 base and V 3 bases, and 3 bases lay outside the gene matches. Looked up from germline, CDR1 is DFQATT and CDR2 is SNEGSKA (reference sequence). CDR3 size: 15 residues. DNA for the CDR3: TGCAGTGCTAGCTCTAGCGGGAGGGTCCAAGAGACCCAGTACTTC. Protein product: CSASSSGRVQETQYF.

Many counts were recorded for this clonotype. The chain links TRBV24-1 to TRBJ2-5; D is uncertain. The V end was cut by 4 bases, the J end by 5 bases, with 7 bases between. Germline assignment: CDR1 KGHDR and CDR2 SFDVKD. This CDR3 contains 12 residues. The CDR3 coding sequence is TGTGCCACCAGTGAAAAAGGCGAGACCCAGTACTTC. It codes for CATSEKGETQYF.

The table lists this clonotype with many counts. V is TRBV10-3 and J is TRBJ2-7; a weak D match, TRBD1 (6 bases). CDR1 and CDR2 from the germline V gene are ENHRY and SYGVKD. V gave up 5 bases and J gave up 1 base, with 6 bases separating them. The CDR3 runs to 12 residues. This CDR3 is CAISQGSYEQYF. The CDR3 DNA sequence: TGTGCCATCAGTCAGGGGTCCTACGAGCAGTACTTC.

The J gene is TRBJ2-3, the V gene TRBV6-1; D gene ambiguous. This CDR3 contains 14 residues. V was cut by 4 bases and J by 0 bases, with 8 bases left in between. CDR1 is MNHNS and CDR2 is SASEGT in the germline V gene. The CDR3 loop is CASSAGPSTDTQYF. The CDR3 DNA reads as TGTGCCAGCAGTGCGGGCCCCAGCACAGATACGCAGTATTTT.

Many counts were recorded for this clonotype. This rearrangement joins TRBV2 to TRBJ2-3, with 10 positions matching TRBD1. The CDR3 extends over 14 amino acids. Germline V gene lookup returns CDR1 SNHLY and CDR2 FYNNEI. V trimming: 6 bases; J trimming: 4 bases; junction bases outside the gene matches: 4. CDR3 DNA: TGTGCCAGCAGGACAGGGGGCGGGGCAGATACGCAGTATTTT. Amino acids: CASRTGGGADTQYF.

Ten or more counts support this clonotype. This chain uses TRBV3-1 with TRBJ2-3; D is uncertain. Trimming cost V 3 bases and J 2 bases, with 9 bases left between them. Germline-derived CDR1 and CDR2 are LGHDT and YNNKEL (reference sequence). There are 14 residues in the CDR3. CDR3 loop: CASSHGWSTDTQYF. CDR3 bases: TGTGCCAGCAGCCACGGGTGGTCCACAGATACGCAGTATTTT.